The 20 T cell receptor beta chains below all came from one sample that was sequenced in a study of brain T cells in children with intractable seizures. Sequencing was performed with immunoSEQ multiplex PCR; in TCRdb, only in-frame clones are kept and a portion is missing. The sample has around 80,000 clones, around 90% seen once. The sequenced sample was peripheral blood, obtained at surgery. The receptors were sampled from a girl aged 2 to 10 with Rasmussen encephalitis and intractable seizures.

This clone was detected only once. The chain couples TRBV5-4 to TRBJ1-2; D gene ambiguous. Trimming removed 2 bases from V and 3 bases from J, with 8 bases in between. Per the germline V gene, CDR1 is SGHNT and CDR2 is YYREEE (reference sequence). The CDR3 consists of 13 residues. The CDR3 sequence: CASSFWADYGYTF. In DNA form, the CDR3 reads TGTGCCAGCAGCTTTTGGGCAGACTATGGCTACACCTTC.

This rearrangement joins TRBV2 to TRBJ2-7; TRBD1 matches at 8 bases. After removal of 7 bases from V and 3 bases from J, the junction contained 14 bases not matched to a gene. The V gene's germline CDR1 is SNHLY and CDR2 FYNNEI. The length of the CDR3 is 16 residues. The CDR3 protein is CASIKDRAPLGYEQYF. The CDR3 region has the DNA TGTGCCAGCATAAAGGACAGGGCTCCTTTAGGCTACGAGCAGTACTTC.

The chain employs TRBV18 and TRBJ1-3, with D hard to call. Looked up from germline, CDR1 is KGHSH and CDR2 is LQKENI. With 2 bases removed from V and 0 bases from J, the gap between germline ends came to 11 bases. The CDR3 is 16 amino acids. The chain's CDR3 is CASSPKYWLSGNTIYF. CDR3 nucleotides: TGTGCCAGCTCACCAAAGTACTGGCTCTCTGGAAACACCATATATTTT.

This clone was picked up many times. Other DNA variants within this sample encode the same CDR3. This chain joins TRBV11-2 and TRBJ2-1; 9 positions match TRBD1. The trim removed 3 bases at V and 7 bases at J, leaving 4 bases unmatched. CDR3 length equals 14 residues. From germline, CDR1 is SGHAT and CDR2 FQNNGV. CDR3 nucleotide sequence: TGTGCCAGCAGCTTCGGGACAGGGTCGAATGAGCAGTTCTTC. Encoded protein: CASSFGTGSNEQFF.

The V and J genes are TRBV9 and TRBJ2-5; 14 bases match TRBD2. CDR3 size: 20 residues. Germline CDR1 reads SGDLS; CDR2 reads YYNGEE. With 4 bases clipped from V and 7 bases from J, the junction kept 21 bases outside the gene matches. The CDR3 nucleotides read TGTGCCAGCAGCCCCTACGGGGGACTAGCGGGAGCCAACCGTCTAGGGACCCAGTACTTC. It is translated as CASSPYGGLAGANRLGTQYF.

This chain uses TRBV9 with TRBJ2-3; 9 nucleotides line up with TRBD2. The CDR3 has 20 amino acids. Germline-derived CDR1 and CDR2 are SGDLS and YYNGEE. The V gene end was trimmed by 0 bases and the J gene end by 0 bases; junction bases not matched to a gene: 14. CDR3 loop: CASSVDLRSGGLASTDTQYF. The CDR3 DNA is TGTGCCAGCAGCGTAGACCTGCGGAGCGGGGGGCTAGCTAGCACAGATACGCAGTATTTT.

The chain joins TRBV5-1 to TRBJ2-5, with D perhaps TRBD1 or TRBD2 (5 bases each). With 1 base removed from V and 5 bases from J, the gap between germline ends came to 15 bases. Germline V gives CDR1 SGHRS, CDR2 YFSETQ. The length of the CDR3 is 15 residues. CDR3 nucleotides: TGCGCCAGCAGCTTGTCGGGGCTGCTACGGGAGACCCAGTACTTC. Translated: CASSLSGLLRETQYF.

The chain has TRBV7-3 and TRBJ2-3, with TRBD2 matching 11 bases. After removal of 5 bases from V and 4 bases from J, the junction contained 8 bases not matched to a gene. CDR1 is SGHTA and CDR2 is FQGTGA in the germline V gene. The CDR3 runs 16 residues. The CDR3 sequence: CASSRSGRGEPDTQYF. DNA for the CDR3: TGTGCCAGCAGCCGTAGCGGGAGGGGGGAGCCAGATACGCAGTATTTT.

This rearrangement joins TRBV19 to TRBJ2-7, with D perhaps TRBD1 or TRBD2 (5 bases each). CDR1 is LNHDA, CDR2 SQIVND, per germline (reference sequence). This CDR3 has 17 residues. Trimming cost V 2 bases and J 6 bases, with 23 bases left between them. The CDR3 sequence: CASSIPRGRGARAEQYF. The CDR3, as DNA: TGTGCCAGTAGTATACCTAGAGGAAGGGGAGCACGGGCCGAGCAGTACTTC.

The rearrangement uses TRBV29-1 and TRBJ1-2; D is unclear. CDR1 is SQVTM, CDR2 ANQGSEA, per germline. The length of the CDR3 is 13 residues. Trimming pared 2 bases from V and 4 bases from J, leaving 11 bases between. The CDR3 nucleotides read TGCAGCGTTGAACGAACATCGGGCTATGGCTACACCTTC. It codes for CSVERTSGYGYTF.

This sequence joins TRBV9 and TRBJ2-2, with D unresolved. V was cut by 4 bases and J by 4 bases, with 11 bases left in between. Germline V gene sequence: CDR1 SGDLS, CDR2 YYNGEE. The CDR3 runs to 14 residues. CDR3 loop: CASSSGTATGELFF. CDR3 DNA: TGTGCCAGCAGCTCTGGAACGGCCACCGGGGAGCTGTTTTTT.

The chain links TRBV9 to TRBJ1-2; TRBD1 matches at 9 bases. The CDR3 is 15 residues long. The trim removed 3 bases at V and 6 bases at J, leaving 9 bases unmatched. Germline-derived CDR1 and CDR2 are SGDLS and YYNGEE. As DNA, the CDR3 is TGTGCCAGCAGCGCCGGGGACAGGGTATCCCATGGCTACACCTTC. As protein: CASSAGDRVSHGYTF.

This sequence joins TRBV7-3 and TRBJ2-2, with TRBD2 matching 10 bases. CDR3 size: 16 residues. V dropped 4 bases and J dropped 5; count of bases not matched to a gene: 7. Germline CDR1 reads SGHTA; CDR2 reads FQGTGA. CDR3 loop: CASSSSGGRGTGELFF. DNA for the CDR3: TGTGCCAGCAGCTCTAGCGGGGGCCGGGGGACCGGGGAGCTGTTTTTT.

This chain uses TRBV15 with TRBJ1-4; D remains unclear. The germline CDR1 and CDR2 sequences are LNHNV and YYDKDF (reference sequence). V lost 3 bases and J lost 8, with 13 bases in between. The CDR3 is made up of 14 amino acids. The CDR3 nucleotides read TGTGCCACCAGCAGGGACGTCGGGTACGAAAAACTGTTTTTT. Translation: CATSRDVGYEKLFF.

This chain uses TRBV19 with TRBJ1-2; TRBD1 matches at 7 bases. Germline loops: CDR1 LNHDA, CDR2 SQIVND (reference sequence). This CDR3 comprises 15 residues. V dropped 3 bases and J dropped 8; count of bases not matched to a gene: 12. The CDR3 bases are TGTGCCAGTAGTATGTACGGACAGGAGGGCAGGGGCTACACCTTC. This translates into CASSMYGQEGRGYTF.

This clone was recorded once. The V and J genes are TRBV11-2 and TRBJ2-5; tentatively, D is TRBD2 (5 bases). V lost 5 bases and J 4 bases, leaving 11 bases between the germline ends. Germline V gene data show CDR1 as SGHAT and CDR2 as FQNNGV. This CDR3 spans 13 amino acids. The CDR3 region is CASSPLTRETQYF. For the CDR3, the DNA is TGTGCCAGCAGCCCACTAACTAGAGAGACCCAGTACTTC. The variable domain in full, completed from reference TRBV11-2 and TRBJ2-5, reads EAGVAQSPRYKIIEKRQSVAFWCNPISGHATLYWYQQILGQGPKLLIQFQNNGVVDDSQLPKDRFSAERLKGVDSTLKIQPAKLEDSAVYLCASSPLTRETQYFGPGTRLLVL.

This chain links TRBV18 with TRBJ2-5; D unresolved. V dropped 6 bases and J dropped 2 bases, with 13 bases sitting between them. The CDR3 length is 14 residues. The germline gives CDR1 KGHSH, CDR2 LQKENI. The CDR3 here is CASSRLSDQETQYF. As DNA, the CDR3 is TGTGCCAGCTCTCGCCTCTCTGATCAAGAGACCCAGTACTTC.

This chain uses TRBV5-4 with TRBJ2-5, with a tentative D call TRBD2 (6 bases). Trimming removed 2 bases from V and 4 bases from J, with 12 bases in between. This CDR3 spans 14 amino acids. In germline, CDR1 is SGHNT, CDR2 YYREEE (reference sequence). This CDR3 reads CASSFWAGRETQYF. Here the CDR3 DNA reads TGTGCCAGCAGCTTCTGGGCGGGACGAGAGACCCAGTACTTC. Full variable domain (remainder filled in from reference TRBV5-4 and TRBJ2-5): ETGVTQSPTHLIKTRGQQVTLRCSSQSGHNTVSWYQQALGQGPQFIFQYYREEENGRGNFPPRFSGLQFPNYSSELNVNALELDDSALYLCASSFWAGRETQYFGPGTRLLVL.

The chain uses TRBV28 and TRBJ1-3, with D possibly matching TRBD1 (5 bases). Germline V gene sequence: CDR1 MDHEN, CDR2 SYDVKM. Trimming took 3 bases from V and 0 from J, leaving 12 bases between them. This CDR3 region has 16 residues. The CDR3 DNA follows: TGTGCCAGCAGTTTCCGTGGGGGGATCTCTGGAAACACCATATATTTT. Translated, it gives CASSFRGGISGNTIYF.

V is TRBV3-1 (or the pseudogene TRBV3-2) and J is TRBJ2-5; 8 bases match TRBD2. The CDR3 has 14 residues. Germline trimming cut 1 base from V and 3 bases from J; bases unmatched to any gene: 1. Germline assignment: CDR1 LGHDT and CDR2 YNNKEL (reference sequence). The CDR3 DNA sequence: TGTGCCAGCAGCCAAGCGGGAGGGGAAGAGACCCAGTACTTC. This sequence encodes CASSQAGGEETQYF.